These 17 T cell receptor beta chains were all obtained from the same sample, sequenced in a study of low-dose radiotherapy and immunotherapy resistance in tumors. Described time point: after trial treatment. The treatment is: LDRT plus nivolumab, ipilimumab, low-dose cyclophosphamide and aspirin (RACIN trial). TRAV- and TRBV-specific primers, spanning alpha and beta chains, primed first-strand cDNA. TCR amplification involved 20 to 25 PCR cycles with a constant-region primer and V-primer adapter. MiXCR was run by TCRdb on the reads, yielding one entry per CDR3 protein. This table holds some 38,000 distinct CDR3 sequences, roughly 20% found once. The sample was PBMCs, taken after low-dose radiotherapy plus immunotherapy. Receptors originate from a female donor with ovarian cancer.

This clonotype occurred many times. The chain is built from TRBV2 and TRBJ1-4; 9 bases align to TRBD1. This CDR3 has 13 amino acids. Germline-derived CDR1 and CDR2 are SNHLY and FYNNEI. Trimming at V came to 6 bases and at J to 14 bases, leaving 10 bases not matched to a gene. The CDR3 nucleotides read TGTGCCAGCAGCGTGAGGGGACAGGGCGCCCTGTTTTTT. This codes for CASSVRGQGALFF. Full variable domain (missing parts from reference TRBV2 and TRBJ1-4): EPEVTQTPSHQVTQMGQEVILRCVPISNHLYFYWYRQILGQKVEFLVSFYNNEISEKSEIFDDQFSVERPDGSNFTLKIRSTKLEDSAMYFCASSVRGQGALFFGSGTQLSVL.

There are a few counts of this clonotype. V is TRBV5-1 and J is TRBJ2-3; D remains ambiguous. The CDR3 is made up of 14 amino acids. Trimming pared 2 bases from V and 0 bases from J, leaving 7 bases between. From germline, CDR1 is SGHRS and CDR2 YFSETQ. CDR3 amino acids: CASSFPDSTDTQYF. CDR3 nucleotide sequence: TGCGCCAGCAGCTTCCCGGATAGCACAGATACGCAGTATTTT.

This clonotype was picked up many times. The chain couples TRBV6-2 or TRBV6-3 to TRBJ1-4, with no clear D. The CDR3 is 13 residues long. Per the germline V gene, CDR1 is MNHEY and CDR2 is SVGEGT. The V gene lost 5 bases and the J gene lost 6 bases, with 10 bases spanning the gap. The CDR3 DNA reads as TGTGCCAGCAGTCTCATCACGGATGAAAAACTGTTTTTT. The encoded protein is CASSLITDEKLFF.

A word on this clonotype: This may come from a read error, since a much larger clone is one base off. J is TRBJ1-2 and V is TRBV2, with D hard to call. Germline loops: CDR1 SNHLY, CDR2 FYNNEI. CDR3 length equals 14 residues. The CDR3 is CASSGSGVDYGHTF. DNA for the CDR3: TGTGCCAGCAGTGGATCCGGGGTCGACTATGGCCACACCTTC.

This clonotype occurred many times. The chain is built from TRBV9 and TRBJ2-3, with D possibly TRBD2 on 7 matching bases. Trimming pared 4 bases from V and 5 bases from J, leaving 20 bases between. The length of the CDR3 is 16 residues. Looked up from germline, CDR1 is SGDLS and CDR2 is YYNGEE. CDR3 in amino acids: CASSPFRGASRDTQYF. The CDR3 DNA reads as TGTGCCAGCAGCCCCTTTCGGGGGGCCTCGAGAGATACGCAGTATTTT.

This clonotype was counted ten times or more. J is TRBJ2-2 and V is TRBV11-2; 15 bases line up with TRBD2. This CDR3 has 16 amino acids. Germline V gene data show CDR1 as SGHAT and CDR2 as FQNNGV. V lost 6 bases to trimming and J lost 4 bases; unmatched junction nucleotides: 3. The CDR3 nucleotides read TGTGCCAGCAGGGGACTAGCGGGGGGTCTCACCGGGGAGCTGTTTTTT. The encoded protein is CASRGLAGGLTGELFF.

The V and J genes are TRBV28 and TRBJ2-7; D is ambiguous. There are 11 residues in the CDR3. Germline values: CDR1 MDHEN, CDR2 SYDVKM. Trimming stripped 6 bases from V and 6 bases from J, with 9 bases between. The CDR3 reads CASSRIFEQYF. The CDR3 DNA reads TGTGCCAGCAGCCGCATCTTCGAGCAGTACTTC. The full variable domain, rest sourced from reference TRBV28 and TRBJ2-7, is DVKVTQSSRYLVKRTGEKVFLECVQDMDHENMFWYRQDPGLGLRLIYFSYDVKMKEKGDIPEGYSVSREKKERFSLILESASTNQTSMYLCASSRIFEQYFGPGTRLTVT.

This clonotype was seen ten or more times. CDR3: CSVKFRDTTAFYGYTF. The CDR3 DNA reads as TGCAGCGTTAAATTCCGGGACACTACAGCATTCTATGGCTACACCTTC. The V and J genes are TRBV29-1 and TRBJ1-2, with D possibly being TRBD1 (6 bases). Germline assignment: CDR1 SQVTM and CDR2 ANQGSEA. The CDR3 has 16 residues. Between the trimmed V and J ends, which lost 5 bases and 4 bases, there was a span of 23 bases. Combining the CDR3 with reference TRBV29-1 and TRBJ1-2 gives the whole variable domain SAVISQKPSRDICQRGTSLTIQCQVDSQVTMMFWYRQQPGQSLTLIATANQGSEATYESGFVIDKFPISRPNLTFSTLTVSNMSPEDSSIYLCSVKFRDTTAFYGYTFGSGTRLTVV.

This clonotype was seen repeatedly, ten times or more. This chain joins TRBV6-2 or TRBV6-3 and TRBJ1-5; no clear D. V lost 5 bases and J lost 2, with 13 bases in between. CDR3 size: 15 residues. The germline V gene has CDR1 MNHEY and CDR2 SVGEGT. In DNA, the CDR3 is TGTGCCAGCAGTCCAAGGGCTAGGGGCAATCAGCCCCAGCATTTT. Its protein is CASSPRARGNQPQHF.

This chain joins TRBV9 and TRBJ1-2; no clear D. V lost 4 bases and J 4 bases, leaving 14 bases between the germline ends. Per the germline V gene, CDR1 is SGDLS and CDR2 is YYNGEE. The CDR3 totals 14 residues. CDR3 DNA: TGTGCCAGCAGCCCTGGCGGGGAGACCTATGGCTACACCTTC. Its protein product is CASSPGGETYGYTF.

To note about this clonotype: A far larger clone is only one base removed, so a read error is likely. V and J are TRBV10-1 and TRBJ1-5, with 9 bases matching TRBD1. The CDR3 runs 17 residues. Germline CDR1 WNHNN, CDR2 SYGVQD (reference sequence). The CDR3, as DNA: TGTGTCATCAGTGAAGGACAGGGGTTAAAAAGCAATCAGCCCCAGCATTTT. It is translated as CVISEGQGLKSNQPQHF.

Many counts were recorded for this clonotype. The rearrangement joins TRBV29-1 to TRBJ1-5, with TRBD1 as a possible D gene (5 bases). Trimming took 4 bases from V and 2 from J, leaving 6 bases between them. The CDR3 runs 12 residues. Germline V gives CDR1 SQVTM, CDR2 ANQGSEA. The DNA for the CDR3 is TGCAGCGTTGGGGGCGGCAATCAGCCCCAGCATTTT. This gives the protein CSVGGGNQPQHF.

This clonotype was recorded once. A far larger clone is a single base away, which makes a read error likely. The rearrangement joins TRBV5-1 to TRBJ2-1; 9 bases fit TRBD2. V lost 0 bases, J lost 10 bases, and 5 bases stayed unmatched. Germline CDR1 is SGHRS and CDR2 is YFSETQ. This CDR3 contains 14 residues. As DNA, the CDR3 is TGCGCCAGCAGCTTGGGACTAGCGGACTACGAGCAGTTCTTC. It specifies CASSLGLADYEQFF.

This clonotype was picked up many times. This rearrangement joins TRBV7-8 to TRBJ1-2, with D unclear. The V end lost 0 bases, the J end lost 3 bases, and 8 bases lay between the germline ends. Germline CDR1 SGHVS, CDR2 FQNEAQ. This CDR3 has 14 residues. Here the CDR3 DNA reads TGTGCCAGCAGCTTAGCCGGGGTTTACTATGGCTACACCTTC. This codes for CASSLAGVYYGYTF.

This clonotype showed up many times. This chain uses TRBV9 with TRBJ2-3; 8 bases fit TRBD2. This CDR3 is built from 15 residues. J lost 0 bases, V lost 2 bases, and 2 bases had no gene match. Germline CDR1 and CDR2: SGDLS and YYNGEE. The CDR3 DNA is TGTGCCAGCAGCGTCGGGGGGGCCAGCACAGATACGCAGTATTTT. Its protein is CASSVGGASTDTQYF. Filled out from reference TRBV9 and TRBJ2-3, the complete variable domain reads DSGVTQTPKHLITATGQRVTLRCSPRSGDLSVYWYQQSLDQGLQFLIQYYNGEERAKGNILERFSAQQFPDLHSELNLSSLELGDSALYFCASSVGGASTDTQYFGPGTRLTVL.

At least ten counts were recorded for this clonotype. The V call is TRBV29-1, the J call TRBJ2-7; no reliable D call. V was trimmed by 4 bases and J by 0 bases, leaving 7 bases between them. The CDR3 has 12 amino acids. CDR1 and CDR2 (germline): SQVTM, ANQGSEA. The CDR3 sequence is CSVGASSYEQYF. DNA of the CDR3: TGCAGCGTTGGTGCCTCCTCCTACGAGCAGTACTTC.

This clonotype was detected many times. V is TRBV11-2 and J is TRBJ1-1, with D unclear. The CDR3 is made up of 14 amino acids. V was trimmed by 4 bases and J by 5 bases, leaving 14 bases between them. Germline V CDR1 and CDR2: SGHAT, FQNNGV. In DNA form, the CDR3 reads TGTGCCAGCAGCTCCCGTGACCCCGGAACTGAAGCTTTCTTT. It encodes CASSSRDPGTEAFF. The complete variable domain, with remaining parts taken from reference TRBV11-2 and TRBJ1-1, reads EAGVAQSPRYKIIEKRQSVAFWCNPISGHATLYWYQQILGQGPKLLIQFQNNGVVDDSQLPKDRFSAERLKGVDSTLKIQPAKLEDSAVYLCASSSRDPGTEAFFGQGTRLTVV.